This TCR beta chain was recovered during a study of radiation and T cells in renal cell carcinoma. Turning to the study itself: Nephrectomy followed 15 Gy stereotactic body radiation by 4 weeks.

This clone was counted a single time. The antigen is unknown. Regarding the study as a whole: From baseline, blood top tumor clonotypes peaked at 2 weeks post-radiation.

This sample's time point: baseline pretreatment blood. Treatment noted: 15 Gy SBRT to primary tumor, nephrectomy 4 weeks later. Serial blood draws occurred at baseline and 2 and 4 weeks post-SBRT. This renal cell carcinoma was of the clear cell type. Assay: immunoSEQ multiplex PCR; the TCRdb copy retains only in-frame clones and omits some. Among approximately 100,000 clones listed, 86% were seen once. This specimen consisted of blood, obtained from a patient whose treatment included radiotherapy and nephrectomy. The receptor was isolated from a man in his fifties or sixties with renal cell carcinoma.

The CDR3 sequence is CASSPDRPQGEQYF. CDR3 in DNA: TGTGCCAGCAGCCCGGACAGGCCTCAGGGCGAGCAGTACTTC. The chain uses TRBV4-2 and TRBJ2-7; 7 positions agree with TRBD1. J gave up 6 bases and V 4 bases, and 9 bases lay outside the gene matches. The CDR3 length is 14 residues. Germline CDR1 is LGHNA and CDR2 is YNFKEQ.